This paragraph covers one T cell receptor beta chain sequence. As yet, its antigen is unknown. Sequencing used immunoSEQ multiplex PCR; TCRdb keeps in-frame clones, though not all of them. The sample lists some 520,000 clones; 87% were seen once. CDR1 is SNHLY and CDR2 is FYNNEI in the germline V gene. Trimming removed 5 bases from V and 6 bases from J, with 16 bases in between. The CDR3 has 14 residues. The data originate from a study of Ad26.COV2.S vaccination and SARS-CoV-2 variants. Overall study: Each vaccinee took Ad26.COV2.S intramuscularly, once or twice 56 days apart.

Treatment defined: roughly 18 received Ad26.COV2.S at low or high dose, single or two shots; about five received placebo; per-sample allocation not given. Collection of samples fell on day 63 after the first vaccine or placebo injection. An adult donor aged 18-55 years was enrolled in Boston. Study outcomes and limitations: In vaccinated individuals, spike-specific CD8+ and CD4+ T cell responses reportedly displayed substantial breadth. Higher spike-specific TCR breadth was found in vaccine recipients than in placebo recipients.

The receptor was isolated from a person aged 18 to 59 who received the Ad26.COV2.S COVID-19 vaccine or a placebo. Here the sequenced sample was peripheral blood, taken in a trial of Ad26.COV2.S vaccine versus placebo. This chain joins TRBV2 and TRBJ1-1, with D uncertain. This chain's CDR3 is CASSSRVSSPEAFF. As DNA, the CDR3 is TGTGCCAGCAGTTCTCGGGTCAGCTCCCCTGAAGCTTTCTTT.